This passage covers 5 T cell receptor beta chains from one sample sequenced in a study of control samples from healthy donors and cancer patients. The table came from immunoSEQ multiplex PCR; TCRdb's copy has only in-frame clones and leaves some out. The top ten clones hold 10% to 15% of a sample with 20,000 to 30,000 clones, roughly 90% of them seen once. The sample taken for sequencing was PBMCs. Source of these receptors: a man in his fifties with lung cancer.

The chain joins TRBV4-1 to TRBJ2-5, with D possibly matching TRBD1 (5 bases). Trimming pared 1 base from V and 7 bases from J, leaving 16 bases between. Germline CDR1 and CDR2: MGHRA and YSYEKL. This CDR3 comprises 15 residues. The CDR3 nucleotides read TGCGCCAGCAGCCAAGGGGGAATCGCTCAGGGGACCCAGTACTTC. This translates into CASSQGGIAQGTQYF.

The gene calls are TRBV6-2 or TRBV6-3 and TRBJ2-7; tentative D call: TRBD1 (5 bases). CDR1 is MNHEY, CDR2 SVGEGT, per germline. Trimming left V 3 bases short and J 1 base short, with 10 bases between. This CDR3 region has 14 residues. CDR3 sequence reads: CASSYFRGSYEQYF. For the CDR3, the DNA is TGTGCCAGCAGTTATTTTAGGGGTTCCTACGAGCAGTACTTC.

The rearrangement joins TRBV14 to TRBJ1-2, with D unclear. V gave up 1 base and J gave up 5 bases, with 17 bases separating them. CDR3 size: 16 residues. Germline V gene sequence: CDR1 SGHDN, CDR2 FVKESK. In DNA form, the CDR3 reads TGTGCCAGCAGCCAAGGAAGACACGCGACTCTATATGGCTACACCTTC. Translation: CASSQGRHATLYGYTF.

This clone was recorded only once. This rearrangement joins TRBV5-8 to TRBJ2-5; D possibly matches TRBD1 or TRBD2 (5 bases each). With 4 bases removed from V and 1 base from J, the gap between germline ends came to 17 bases. From germline, CDR1 is SGHTS and CDR2 YDEGEE. The CDR3 totals 16 residues. CDR3 sequence (DNA): TGTGCCAGCAGCCCGGGAACATTCGGGGCCCAAGAGACCCAGTACTTC. The encoded protein is CASSPGTFGAQETQYF.

About this clone: Other DNA sequences of this sample code for an identical CDR3. The CDR3 is CASSRGNQPQHF. Written as DNA, the CDR3 is TGTGCCAGTAGTAGGGGCAATCAGCCCCAGCATTTT. This chain connects TRBV19 to TRBJ1-5; D gene unclear. This CDR3 contains 12 residues. CDR1 and CDR2 from the germline V gene are LNHDA and SQIVND (reference sequence). Trimming removed 4 bases at V and 2 bases at J, with 3 bases between.